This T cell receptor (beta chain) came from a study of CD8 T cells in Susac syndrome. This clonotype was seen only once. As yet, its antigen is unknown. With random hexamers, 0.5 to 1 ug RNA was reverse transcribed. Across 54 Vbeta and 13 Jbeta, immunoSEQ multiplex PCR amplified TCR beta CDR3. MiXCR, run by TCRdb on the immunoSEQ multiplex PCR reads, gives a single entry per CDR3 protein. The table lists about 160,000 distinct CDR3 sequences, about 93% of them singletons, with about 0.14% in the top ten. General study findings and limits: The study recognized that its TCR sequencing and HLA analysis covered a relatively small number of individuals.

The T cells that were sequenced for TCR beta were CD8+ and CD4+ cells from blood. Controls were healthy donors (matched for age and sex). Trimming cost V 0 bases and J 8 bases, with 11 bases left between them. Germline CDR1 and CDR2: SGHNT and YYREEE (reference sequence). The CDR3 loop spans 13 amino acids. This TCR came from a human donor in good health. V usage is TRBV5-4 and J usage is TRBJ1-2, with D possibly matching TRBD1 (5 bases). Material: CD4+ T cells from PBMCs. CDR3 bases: TGTGCCAGCAGCTTGGTAGCAGGGAGAGGCTACACCTTC. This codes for CASSLVAGRGYTF.